The 26 T cell receptor beta chains below all came from one sample that was sequenced in a study of radiotherapy plus CTLA-4 blockade in lung cancer. Generated by immunoSEQ multiplex PCR, the TCRdb table keeps only in-frame clones and is missing some. Counted here are about 73,000 clones, around 87% occurring once; the ten biggest clones make up 35% to 50%. Material: peripheral blood, obtained from a patient treated with radiotherapy plus ipilimumab. These receptor sequences come from a human donor with non-small cell lung cancer that progressed on radiotherapy plus ipilimumab.

J is TRBJ2-7 and V is TRBV12-2. TRBV12-2 is tagged as a pseudogene. The CDR3 runs to 18 residues. The CDR3 region is CASRLNGGRRNYSYEQYF. CDR3 DNA sequence: TGTGCAAGTCGCTTAAATGGGGGGCGGAGGAACTACTCCTACGAGCAGTACTTC.

The chain uses TRBV27 and TRBJ2-5; 15 bases fit TRBD2. Germline V gene sequence: CDR1 MNHEY, CDR2 SMNVEV (reference sequence). There are 16 residues in the CDR3. The ends lost 6 bases at V and 5 bases at J; junction bases unmatched: 7. The CDR3 loop reads CASSRTSGRGEETQYF. CDR3 sequence (DNA): TGTGCCAGCAGCAGGACTAGCGGGAGGGGGGAGGAGACCCAGTACTTC.

The chain combines TRBV10-3 with TRBJ1-2; D not certain. The CDR3 is made up of 14 amino acids. Germline V gene sequence: CDR1 ENHRY, CDR2 SYGVKD. Trimming left V 0 bases short and J 1 base short, with 6 bases between. Here the CDR3 DNA reads TGTGCCATCAGTGAGTCTGTCAGTAACTATGGCTACACCTTC. Its translation is CAISESVSNYGYTF.

The V call is TRBV28, the J call TRBJ1-2; D call uncertain. Germline CDR1 reads MDHEN; CDR2 reads SYDVKM. The CDR3 is 15 amino acids. V was shortened by 7 bases and J by 8 bases, with 23 bases between the two germline ends. Written as DNA, the CDR3 is TGTGCCAGCACCAATCCCGTGCGGCGGGAGGAAGGCTACACCTTC. This sequence encodes CASTNPVRREEGYTF.

The chain joins TRBV28 to TRBJ2-7, with TRBD2 matching 7 bases. The CDR3 has 16 amino acids. V was clipped by 4 bases and J by 3 bases; unmatched bases: 12. Per the germline V gene, CDR1 is MDHEN and CDR2 is SYDVKM. As DNA, the CDR3 is TGTGCCAGCAGTTCCTCGGGGGGACTGATGTTCTACGAGCAGTACTTC. It specifies CASSSSGGLMFYEQYF.

The rearrangement links TRBV19 to TRBJ2-3; no definite D call. CDR3 length equals 13 residues. Germline CDR1 and CDR2: LNHDA and SQIVND (reference sequence). Trimming pared 1 base from V and 1 base from J, leaving 3 bases between. As DNA, the CDR3 is TGTGCCAGTAGTATAGCGGGCACAGATACGCAGTATTTT. Translation gives CASSIAGTDTQYF. The full variable domain, with the rest looked up from reference TRBV19 and TRBJ2-3, is DGGITQSPKYLFRKEGQNVTLSCEQNLNHDAMYWYRQDPGQGLRLIYYSQIVNDFQKGDIAEGYSVSREKKESFPLTVTSAQKNPTAFYLCASSIAGTDTQYFGPGTRLTVL.

The genes are TRBV27 and TRBJ1-5; D gene uncertain. Trimming shortened V by 6 bases and J by 6 bases, and 12 bases separated the two germline ends. In germline, CDR1 is MNHEY, CDR2 SMNVEV (reference sequence). The length of the CDR3 is 13 residues. CDR3 sequence: CASRLDRLQPQHF. The CDR3, as DNA: TGTGCCAGCAGATTGGACCGGCTTCAGCCCCAGCATTTT.

This chain links TRBV11-2 with TRBJ2-3; weak D call: TRBD2 (5 bases). V shed 5 bases and J shed 0 bases, with 21 bases lying between them. CDR1 and CDR2 (germline): SGHAT, FQNNGV. This CDR3 has 18 residues. The CDR3 here is CASSLFWASSPSTDTQYF. CDR3 coding DNA: TGTGCCAGCAGCCTCTTTTGGGCTAGCAGTCCTAGCACAGATACGCAGTATTTT. Full variable domain (rest looked up from reference TRBV11-2 and TRBJ2-3): EAGVAQSPRYKIIEKRQSVAFWCNPISGHATLYWYQQILGQGPKLLIQFQNNGVVDDSQLPKDRFSAERLKGVDSTLKIQPAKLEDSAVYLCASSLFWASSPSTDTQYFGPGTRLTVL.

The chain recombines TRBV5-6 with TRBJ2-7; D gene unclear. This CDR3 has 16 amino acids. V was trimmed by 5 bases and J by 4 bases, leaving 22 bases between them. From germline, CDR1 is SGHDT and CDR2 YYEEEE. CDR3 protein: CASRYSRYSIGYEQYF. As DNA, the CDR3 is TGTGCCAGCAGGTATTCGCGGTACTCTATAGGGTACGAGCAGTACTTC.

Only one count was recorded for this clone. The chain carries TRBV6-5 and TRBJ2-1; TRBD2 is a possible D gene (5 bases). The length of the CDR3 is 14 residues. V was clipped by 5 bases and J by 10 bases, with 18 bases between them. CDR1 and CDR2 from the germline V gene are MNHEY and SVGAGI. The CDR3 reads CASSPLTEVGEQFF. The DNA of the CDR3 is TGTGCCAGCAGTCCCTTGACGGAGGTCGGCGAGCAGTTCTTC.

V is TRBV15 and J is TRBJ2-1; D gene unclear. CDR3 length: 15 amino acids. Germline V lookup: CDR1 LNHNV, CDR2 YYDKDF (reference sequence). V dropped 0 bases and J dropped 7 bases, with 13 bases sitting between them. Written as DNA, the CDR3 is TGTGCCACCAGCAGAGATTCATCCGTGGGTAATGAGCAGTTCTTC. This encodes CATSRDSSVGNEQFF. The whole variable domain, remainder taken from reference TRBV15 and TRBJ2-1, is DAMVIQNPRYQVTQFGKPVTLSCSQTLNHNVMYWYQQKSSQAPKLLFHYYDKDFNNEADTPDNFQSRRPNTSFCFLDIRSPGLGDTAMYLCATSRDSSVGNEQFFGPGTRLTVL.

The rearrangement uses TRBV6-1 and TRBJ2-4, with TRBD1 as a possible D gene (6 bases). Per germline, CDR1 MNHNS and CDR2 SASEGT. The CDR3 covers 15 residues. Trimming stripped 4 bases from V and 7 bases from J, with 17 bases between. The CDR3 protein is CASSGIGQRENIQYF. The CDR3 nucleotides are TGTGCCAGCAGTGGTATTGGACAGAGGGAGAACATTCAGTACTTC.

J is TRBJ1-1 and V is TRBV29-1; 7 bases are shared with TRBD1. The CDR3 spans 14 residues. Germline CDR1 SQVTM, CDR2 ANQGSEA. Losses at the gene ends were 5 bases for V and 0 bases for J; bases not matched to a gene: 6. Written as DNA, the CDR3 is TGCAGCGTTTCAGGGGGACTATTGAACACTGAAGCTTTCTTT. It yields the protein CSVSGGLLNTEAFF.

The J gene is TRBJ1-4, the V gene TRBV6-1; D is undetermined. Germline values: CDR1 MNHNS, CDR2 SASEGT. V lost 2 bases, J lost 0 bases, and 7 bases lay in between. The CDR3 extends over 15 amino acids. The CDR3 DNA reads as TGTGCCAGCAGTGAAAGATCTCCAACTAATGAAAAACTGTTTTTT. Translated, it gives CASSERSPTNEKLFF.

The chain joins TRBV19 to TRBJ1-5, with a tentative D call TRBD1 (5 bases). The V end lost 5 bases, the J end lost 6 bases, and 8 bases lay between the germline ends. Germline loops: CDR1 LNHDA, CDR2 SQIVND (reference sequence). This CDR3 spans 12 amino acids. The CDR3 coding sequence is TGTGCCAGTAGTGTCGGGACTCAGCCCCAGCATTTT. Protein product: CASSVGTQPQHF.

CDR3 DNA sequence: TGTGCCTGGAGTGTTACCAGAAAAGAGACCCAGTACTTC. Residues: CAWSVTRKETQYF. The chain combines TRBV30 with TRBJ2-5; D call uncertain. This CDR3 is built from 13 residues. CDR1 is GTSNPN and CDR2 is SVGIG in the germline V gene (reference sequence). V lost 0 bases and J lost 3, with 8 bases in between.

This chain links TRBV30 with TRBJ1-2; D ambiguous. The V end lost 1 base, the J end lost 4 bases, and 7 bases lay between the germline ends. The CDR3 runs 12 residues. Germline V lookup: CDR1 GTSNPN, CDR2 SVGIG (reference sequence). CDR3 sequence (DNA): TGTGCCTGGAGTGCCTTGGGCTATGGCTACACCTTC. It specifies CAWSALGYGYTF.

The chain couples TRBV4-1 to TRBJ2-4; no reliable D call. CDR1 MGHRA and CDR2 YSYEKL come from the germline V gene. There are 18 residues in the CDR3. The ends were cut back, 0 bases at V and 0 bases at J, with 15 bases in the middle. The CDR3 spells CASSQDPPASVAKNIQYF. CDR3 sequence (DNA): TGCGCCAGCAGCCAAGATCCCCCAGCATCAGTAGCCAAAAACATTCAGTACTTC.

The chain employs TRBV6-7 and TRBJ2-7; 9 nucleotides line up with TRBD2. TRBV6-7 is recorded as an ORF, its role being uncertain. The CDR3 sequence is 16 residues long. V gave up 0 bases and J gave up 6 bases; unmatched junction bases: 9. CDR3 bases: TGTGCCAGCAGTTACTCTATTAGGCAGGGACTAGCCGAGCAGTACGTC. Translation: CASSYSIRQGLAEQYV.

V usage is TRBV27 and J usage is TRBJ1-4, with 7 bases that match TRBD1. V lost 5 bases and J lost 2; bases outside the gene matches: 2. The germline V gene encodes CDR1 MNHEY and CDR2 SMNVEV (reference sequence). The CDR3 sequence is 14 residues long. CDR3 nucleotide sequence: TGTGCCAGCAGTCCGGGACAGACTAATGAAAAACTGTTTTTT. Translating gives CASSPGQTNEKLFF.

The gene calls are TRBV6-6 and TRBJ1-2; 11 bases are a match to TRBD1. Germline V gene sequence: CDR1 MNHNY, CDR2 SVGAGI (reference sequence). CDR3 length equals 14 residues. The V and J ends lost 5 bases and 8 bases, in that order; junction bases with no gene match: 7. DNA of the CDR3: TGTGCCAGCAGTAAAGGACAGGGGGCGACGGGCTACACCTTC. Amino acids: CASSKGQGATGYTF.

This rearrangement joins TRBV5-1 to TRBJ2-7; 9 nucleotides match TRBD2. This CDR3 is 17 amino acids long. With V trimmed by 0 bases and J by 1 base, 8 bases remained unmatched. Germline CDR1 and CDR2: SGHRS and YFSETQ. The CDR3 here is CASSLALAGSLSYEQYF. The CDR3 DNA reads TGCGCCAGCAGCTTGGCGCTAGCGGGATCCCTTTCCTACGAGCAGTACTTC.

The chain couples TRBV10-3 to TRBJ2-1; no clear D. The germline CDR1 and CDR2 sequences are ENHRY and SYGVKD. Trimming removed 3 bases at V and 10 bases at J, with 7 bases between. The CDR3 extends over 11 amino acids. The CDR3, as DNA: TGTGCCATCAGTGAAGGACGGGAGCAGTTCTTC. Translation gives CAISEGREQFF.

This clone was observed at least ten times. This chain links TRBV28 with TRBJ1-2, with D possibly matching TRBD1 (5 bases). Germline V gives CDR1 MDHEN, CDR2 SYDVKM. The CDR3 spans 14 residues. V was clipped by 5 bases and J by 7 bases, with 17 bases between them. CDR3 DNA: TGTGCCAGCAGTCACCCAGGGTTCAGGGCTGGCTACACCTTC. Protein product: CASSHPGFRAGYTF.

The chain links TRBV2 to TRBJ2-2; TRBD1 aligns across 8 bases. Germline values: CDR1 SNHLY, CDR2 FYNNEI. With 6 bases clipped from V and 6 bases from J, the junction kept 6 bases outside the gene matches. The CDR3 covers 14 residues. For the CDR3, the DNA is TGTGCCAGCAGGGAGACAGGGGTGTCCGGGGAGCTGTTTTTT. Residues: CASRETGVSGELFF.

This chain uses TRBV2 with TRBJ2-7; TRBD1 matches 11 bases. The length of the CDR3 is 14 residues. Trimming took 6 bases from V and 5 from J; bases not matched to a gene: 6. In germline, CDR1 is SNHLY, CDR2 FYNNEI. CDR3 sequence (DNA): TGTGCCAGCAGGGGAAGGACAGGGGGCAACGAGCAGTACTTC. Its protein product is CASRGRTGGNEQYF.